This entry lists 24 T cell receptor beta chains sequenced from one sample in a study of T cell responses to AZD1222 COVID-19 vaccine. Clones were sequenced by immunoSEQ multiplex PCR, and TCRdb holds only the in-frame ones, with some missing. The sample records about 120,000 clones, under 95% being singletons. The sequencing used peripheral blood, collected 28 days after the second AZD1222 dose. Source of these receptors: an adult who received the AZD1222 COVID-19 vaccine.

This sequence joins TRBV1 and TRBJ2-2; TRBD2, the D gene given by the table, was not confirmed from the DNA. TRBV1 has pseudogene status. The CDR3 is made up of 19 amino acids. CDR3 in amino acids: CTSSRPFLGVAGGPGELFF. The CDR3 DNA is TGCACCAGCAGCCGCCCGTTCTTAGGCGTAGCGGGAGGTCCCGGGGAGCTGTTTTTT.

V is TRBV7-2 and J is TRBJ2-1; TRBD2 aligns across 8 bases. The V gene's germline CDR1 is SGHTA and CDR2 FQGNSA. This CDR3 is built from 15 residues. V trimming: 4 bases; J trimming: 7 bases; junction bases outside the gene matches: 9. In DNA, the CDR3 is TGTGCCAGCAGCTCTGGAGCGGGAGAGATAAATGAGCAGTTCTTC. This gives the protein CASSSGAGEINEQFF. The whole variable domain, remainder taken from reference TRBV7-2 and TRBJ2-1, is GAGVSQSPSNKVTEKGKDVELRCDPISGHTALYWYRQSLGQGLEFLIYFQGNSAPDKSGLPSDRFSAERTGGSVSTLTIQRTQQEDSAVYLCASSSGAGEINEQFFGPGTRLTVL.

The CDR3 reads CSVTQGSSYEQYF. The CDR3 DNA is TGCAGCGTGACACAGGGTTCATCTTACGAGCAGTACTTC. The chain is built from TRBV29-1 and TRBJ2-7, with D possibly matching TRBD1 (6 bases). Germline V gives CDR1 SQVTM, CDR2 ANQGSEA. V shed 6 bases and J shed 4 bases, with 16 bases lying between them. The CDR3 is 13 residues long.

The V gene is TRBV9, the J gene TRBJ1-2; 8 nucleotides match TRBD1. Trimming removed 1 base from V and 4 bases from J; junction bases left unmatched: 15. The CDR3 extends over 18 amino acids. Germline V gene data show CDR1 as SGDLS and CDR2 as YYNGEE. CDR3 amino acids: CASSVSLEVTGGSYGYTF. CDR3 in DNA: TGTGCCAGCAGCGTATCCCTAGAGGTCACAGGGGGAAGCTATGGCTACACCTTC.

The gene calls are TRBV3-1 (or the pseudogene TRBV3-2) and TRBJ2-6; TRBD1 might be the D (6 bases). V was pared by 1 base and J by 0 bases, with 13 bases between. From germline, CDR1 is LGHDT and CDR2 YNNKEL (reference sequence). The CDR3 runs to 18 residues. The CDR3: CASSQVVGDISGANVLTF. The CDR3, as DNA: TGTGCCAGCAGCCAAGTGGTTGGGGACATCTCTGGGGCCAACGTCCTGACTTTC.

The chain employs TRBV6-6 and TRBJ2-2, with D possibly TRBD1 on 5 matching bases. CDR3 length: 16 residues. Trimming stripped 6 bases from V and 0 bases from J, with 14 bases between. Germline lookup yields CDR1 MNHNY and CDR2 SVGAGI (reference sequence). The CDR3 DNA follows: TGTGCCAGCAGCCTTATAGGGGATTCGAACACCGGGGAGCTGTTTTTT. As protein: CASSLIGDSNTGELFF.

As DNA, the CDR3 is TGTGCCAGCAGCTTATCAGAGACCCAGTACTTC. The encoded protein is CASSLSETQYF. The gene calls are TRBV7-9 and TRBJ2-5; D unclear. Trimming removed 2 bases from V and 4 bases from J, with 2 bases in between. This CDR3 has 11 residues. Germline values: CDR1 SEHNR, CDR2 FQNEAQ (reference sequence).

This sequence joins TRBV2 and TRBJ2-2; D tentatively reads TRBD1 or TRBD2 (6 bases each). Trimming pared 7 bases from V and 0 bases from J, leaving 18 bases between. This CDR3 contains 17 residues. The germline V gene encodes CDR1 SNHLY and CDR2 FYNNEI. CDR3 nucleotide sequence: TGTGCCAGCACTGGTTCCTTCCGGGGGCCGAACACCGGGGAGCTGTTTTTT. Translated: CASTGSFRGPNTGELFF.

The chain carries TRBV29-1 and TRBJ2-7; either TRBD1 or TRBD2 may supply D (6 bases each). The V gene lost 3 bases and the J gene lost 2 bases, with 8 bases spanning the gap. Germline V gene sequence: CDR1 SQVTM, CDR2 ANQGSEA. The CDR3 loop spans 12 amino acids. The CDR3 nucleotides are TGCAGCGTTGACGGGGGCCCCTACGAGCAGTACTTC. Translation: CSVDGGPYEQYF.

The chain recombines TRBV4-3 with TRBJ1-2; TRBD1 matches at 7 bases. Germline CDR1 and CDR2: LGHNA and YSLEER. V was pared by 6 bases and J by 6 bases, with 10 bases of the junction left unmatched. The CDR3 totals 14 residues. The CDR3 loop is CASSPLGQSHGYTF. The CDR3 DNA follows: TGCGCCAGCAGTCCGTTGGGACAGTCCCATGGCTACACCTTC.

V and J are TRBV4-3 and TRBJ1-2; D ambiguous. Germline CDR1 reads LGHNA; CDR2 reads YSLEER. V was trimmed by 1 base and J by 4 bases, leaving 7 bases between them. The CDR3 is 13 residues long. The CDR3 region is CASSQGAGYGYTF. The CDR3 DNA reads as TGCGCCAGCAGCCAAGGGGCGGGCTATGGCTACACCTTC.

The chain is built from TRBV7-9 and TRBJ2-1, with D unresolved. The CDR3 has 14 amino acids. The ends were cut back, 2 bases at V and 4 bases at J, with 9 bases in the middle. Germline CDR1 and CDR2: SEHNR and FQNEAQ (reference sequence). The CDR3 bases are TGTGCCAGCAGCTTAAACGGGTTGTACAATGAGCAGTTCTTC. Encoded protein: CASSLNGLYNEQFF.

The chain employs TRBV20-1 and TRBJ2-1; TRBD2 aligns across 12 bases. Germline assignment: CDR1 DFQATT and CDR2 SNEGSKA (reference sequence). Trimming took 3 bases from V and 15 from J; bases not matched to a gene: 15. CDR3 length: 15 amino acids. CDR3: CSASDPYSSGRALFF. CDR3 DNA: TGCAGTGCTAGTGACCCTTACTCTAGCGGGAGGGCCCTGTTCTTC.

This clone was seen a single time. The V and J genes are TRBV30 and TRBJ2-1, with TRBD1 matching over 7 bases. The CDR3 is 12 residues long. Trimming cost V 3 bases and J 8 bases; bases outside gene matches: 4. Germline assignment: CDR1 GTSNPN and CDR2 SVGIG (reference sequence). The CDR3 reads CAWRAGGYEQFF. The CDR3 region has the DNA TGTGCCTGGAGGGCAGGGGGTTATGAGCAGTTCTTC.

The chain is built from TRBV5-4 and TRBJ2-3; no reliable D call. The CDR3 consists of 14 residues. With 2 bases removed from V and 4 bases from J, the gap between germline ends came to 11 bases. Germline V CDR1 and CDR2: SGHNT, YYREEE (reference sequence). DNA of the CDR3: TGTGCCAGCAGCTTTATGGACGCCGCAGATACGCAGTATTTT. Protein product: CASSFMDAADTQYF.

The chain is built from TRBV6-4 and TRBJ2-3, with 8 bases identical to TRBD2. Germline V gene sequence: CDR1 MRHNA, CDR2 SNTAGT. The CDR3 consists of 13 residues. The trim removed 4 bases at V and 5 bases at J, leaving 2 bases unmatched. DNA of the CDR3: TGTGCCAGCAGTGTACTAGCGGAAGATACGCAGTATTTT. It encodes CASSVLAEDTQYF.

The V call is TRBV7-9, the J call TRBJ2-1; 12 bases are shared with TRBD2. With V trimmed by 5 bases and J by 2 bases, 4 bases remained unmatched. Germline assignment: CDR1 SEHNR and CDR2 FQNEAQ (reference sequence). CDR3 size: 16 residues. Here the CDR3 reads CASSGTSGYTYNEQFF. CDR3 nucleotide sequence: TGTGCCAGCAGCGGGACTAGCGGGTATACCTACAATGAGCAGTTCTTC.

The rearrangement uses TRBV14 and TRBJ2-3; the match to TRBD2 covers 9 bases. V trimming: 4 bases; J trimming: 7 bases; junction bases outside the gene matches: 6. Per germline, CDR1 SGHDN and CDR2 FVKESK. This CDR3 is built from 14 residues. This CDR3 reads CASSLAGVPYTQYF. DNA for the CDR3: TGTGCCAGCAGCCTAGCGGGGGTACCTTATACGCAGTATTTT.

This sequence joins TRBV7-3 and TRBJ1-1; unclear D gene. The CDR3 totals 13 residues. The germline gives CDR1 SGHTA, CDR2 FQGTGA. V lost 5 bases and J lost 4, with 11 bases in between. The CDR3 DNA follows: TGTGCCAGCAGCGATTCTTGGGGCACTGAAGCTTTCTTT. Its protein product is CASSDSWGTEAFF.

The sample holds one count of this clone. The chain carries TRBV9 and TRBJ2-3, with 7 bases aligning to TRBD1. Germline-derived CDR1 and CDR2 are SGDLS and YYNGEE. This CDR3 region has 14 residues. J gave up 4 bases and V 2 bases, and 4 bases lay outside the gene matches. The CDR3 DNA is TGTGCCAGCAGCGTCTCACAGGGGTCAGATACGCAGTATTTT. Translating it yields CASSVSQGSDTQYF. The full variable domain, in which reference TRBV9 and TRBJ2-3 provide the parts outside the CDR3, is DSGVTQTPKHLITATGQRVTLRCSPRSGDLSVYWYQQSLDQGLQFLIQYYNGEERAKGNILERFSAQQFPDLHSELNLSSLELGDSALYFCASSVSQGSDTQYFGPGTRLTVL.

This chain links TRBV5-4 with TRBJ2-7; D gene ambiguous. Trimming took off 4 bases at V and 2 bases at J, with 13 bases between the two ends. The CDR3 consists of 14 residues. Germline CDR1 reads SGHNT; CDR2 reads YYREEE (reference sequence). This CDR3 is CASSPGGPPYEQYF. For the CDR3, the DNA is TGTGCCAGCAGCCCGGGCGGACCCCCCTACGAGCAGTACTTC.

The V call is TRBV10-1, the J call TRBJ2-7; TRBD1 aligns across 9 bases. CDR1 WNHNN and CDR2 SYGVQD come from the germline V gene (reference sequence). This CDR3 has 12 amino acids. The ends lost 6 bases at V and 6 bases at J; junction bases unmatched: 3. CDR3 sequence: CASSLTGGEQYF. CDR3 in DNA: TGCGCCAGCAGCTTGACAGGGGGCGAGCAGTACTTC.

The V gene is TRBV27, the J gene TRBJ1-1; possibly TRBD1 for D (5 bases). Between the trimmed V and J ends, which lost 7 bases and 4 bases, there was a span of 19 bases. There are 15 residues in the CDR3. Germline lookup yields CDR1 MNHEY and CDR2 SMNVEV (reference sequence). The CDR3 here is CASTFGPGGGTEAFF. Here the CDR3 DNA reads TGTGCCAGCACCTTTGGACCCGGGGGAGGCACTGAAGCTTTCTTT.

V usage is TRBV6-5 and J usage is TRBJ1-2, with 8 bases lining up with TRBD1. The germline gives CDR1 MNHEY, CDR2 SVGAGI. The CDR3 spans 13 residues. The J segment lost 4 bases and the V segment lost 5 bases, leaving 3 bases of the junction unmatched. The CDR3 bases are TGTGCCAGCAGTCAAACAGGGGGCTATGGCTACACCTTC. This translates into CASSQTGGYGYTF.